These 27 T cell receptor beta chains came from one sample sequenced in a study of molecular identifiers for immune sequencing clone quantification. In TCRdb, the PCR reads were re-called with MiXCR into one record per CDR3 protein. This sample has about half a million distinct CDR3 sequences, with around 25% found just once. Material: naive CD8+ T cells from blood, with Jurkat cell RNA spiked in. The sample's subset: FACS-sorted CD8+CD4-CCR7+CD45RA+ naive T cells. The receptors here all came from a human donor in good health. Some libraries in this study had Jurkat cell RNA spiked in.

The sample holds many counts of this clonotype. The chain links TRBV27 to TRBJ2-7, with D possibly matching TRBD2 (6 bases). V was trimmed by 4 bases and J by 7 bases, leaving 17 bases between them. The CDR3 runs to 14 residues. CDR1 is MNHEY, CDR2 SMNVEV, per germline (reference sequence). The chain's CDR3 is CASSWGTDYREQYF. The DNA for the CDR3 is TGTGCCAGCAGTTGGGGGACTGACTATAGGGAGCAGTACTTC.

This chain uses TRBV7-2 with TRBJ2-5; 10 bases match TRBD2. After removal of 2 bases from V and 5 bases from J, the junction contained 8 bases not matched to a gene. The CDR3 has 16 residues. Germline CDR1 reads SGHTA; CDR2 reads FQGNSA. The chain's CDR3 is CASSLWASGGLETQYF. The CDR3 bases are TGTGCCAGCAGCTTATGGGCTAGCGGGGGTTTGGAGACCCAGTACTTC.

The chain joins TRBV6-2 or TRBV6-3 to TRBJ2-5; TRBD2 matches 10 bases. This CDR3 is built from 14 residues. Germline V CDR1 and CDR2: MNHEY, SVGEGT. The J segment lost 4 bases and the V segment lost 7 bases, leaving 6 bases of the junction unmatched. For the CDR3, the DNA is TGTGCCAGCATTCGGACTAGCGGCCTAGAGACCCAGTACTTC. It yields the protein CASIRTSGLETQYF.

This clonotype came up a few times. V is TRBV4-3 and J is TRBJ2-3, with a tentative D call TRBD1 (6 bases). Germline CDR1 is LGHNA and CDR2 is YSLEER. The CDR3 sequence is 15 residues long. Trimming removed 4 bases at V and 6 bases at J, with 17 bases between. CDR3 coding DNA: TGCGCCAGCAGCCCTTCAGGGACAACCCCTGATACGCAGTATTTT. Residues: CASSPSGTTPDTQYF.

This chain connects TRBV4-2 to TRBJ2-1; 7 nucleotides align to TRBD2. This CDR3 is built from 16 residues. V dropped 1 base and J dropped 4; count of bases not matched to a gene: 7. In germline, CDR1 is LGHNA, CDR2 YNFKEQ. CDR3 amino acids: CASSQVATSDYNEQFF. The DNA of the CDR3 is TGTGCCAGCAGCCAAGTCGCAACTAGCGATTACAATGAGCAGTTCTTC.

The chain couples TRBV19 to TRBJ1-5; D may be TRBD1 (6 bases). Germline CDR1 reads LNHDA; CDR2 reads SQIVND (reference sequence). The CDR3 has 15 residues. The V gene lost 8 bases and the J gene lost 2 bases, with 16 bases spanning the gap. The CDR3 sequence is CASSAGGRGNQPQHF. CDR3 bases: TGTGCCAGTTCTGCGGGGGGCAGGGGCAATCAGCCCCAGCATTTT.

This clonotype was recorded at least ten times. This chain's CDR3 is CATSDQSDTDTQYF. For the CDR3, the DNA is TGTGCCACCAGTGATCAGTCAGACACAGATACGCAGTATTTT. The chain joins TRBV24-1 to TRBJ2-3; D gene unclear. Germline V gene lookup returns CDR1 KGHDR and CDR2 SFDVKD. There are 14 residues in the CDR3. V lost 3 bases and J lost 2, with 8 bases in between.

In its sample, this clonotype was seen many times. The V call is TRBV7-9, the J call TRBJ2-2; either TRBD1 or TRBD2 may fit D (5 bases each). This CDR3 has 15 residues. Trimming pared 4 bases from V and 1 base from J, leaving 10 bases between. In germline, CDR1 is SEHNR, CDR2 FQNEAQ (reference sequence). CDR3 coding DNA: TGTGCCAGCAGCTCCGAGGGGTTGAACACCGGGGAGCTGTTTTTT. Its translation: CASSSEGLNTGELFF.

CDR3 loop: CASSWGGAGTPNYGYTF. The CDR3 DNA sequence: TGTGCCAGCAGCTGGGGAGGAGCCGGGACACCTAACTATGGCTACACCTTC. The rearrangement uses TRBV5-4 and TRBJ1-2; TRBD1 might be the D (6 bases). Trimming removed 3 bases from V and 0 bases from J, with 18 bases in between. The germline gives CDR1 SGHNT, CDR2 YYREEE (reference sequence). This CDR3 is built from 17 residues. Full variable domain (outside the CDR3, taken from reference TRBV5-4 and TRBJ1-2): ETGVTQSPTHLIKTRGQQVTLRCSSQSGHNTVSWYQQALGQGPQFIFQYYREEENGRGNFPPRFSGLQFPNYSSELNVNALELDDSALYLCASSWGGAGTPNYGYTFGSGTRLTVV.

To note about this clonotype: Given a much more abundant clone one base away, this may be a read error. The chain combines TRBV7-9 with TRBJ2-1; D unclear. V shed 11 bases and J shed 8 bases, with 7 bases lying between them. Germline CDR1 and CDR2: SEHNR and FQNEAQ (reference sequence). The CDR3 spans 9 residues. The CDR3 DNA reads as TGTGCCGATAACGATGAGCAGTTCTTC. The encoded protein is CADNDEQFF.

With respect to this clonotype: The junction shows a germline mismatch at one end, possibly a read error. CDR3 sequence (DNA): TGCAGCGCCTGGGGGCTTCAAGAGACCCAGTGCTTC. Translation gives CSAWGLQETQCF. This chain links TRBV29-1 with TRBJ2-5; the D gene is possibly TRBD1 (6 bases). The CDR3 has 12 amino acids. CDR1 SQVTM and CDR2 ANQGSEA come from the germline V gene.

Ten or more counts support this clonotype. The rearrangement links TRBV29-1 to TRBJ2-3; TRBD2 matches at 10 bases. V gave up 5 bases and J gave up 6 bases; unmatched junction bases: 8. Per the germline V gene, CDR1 is SQVTM and CDR2 is ANQGSEA. CDR3 size: 14 residues. The CDR3 sequence: CSVPLAGEADTQYF. The CDR3 DNA reads as TGCAGCGTTCCCCTAGCGGGAGAGGCGGATACGCAGTATTTT.

The chain combines TRBV7-2 with TRBJ2-3, with TRBD2 identical over 12 bases. Germline loops: CDR1 SGHTA, CDR2 FQGNSA. The V and J ends lost 2 bases and 0 bases, in that order; junction bases with no gene match: 3. There are 17 residues in the CDR3. The CDR3 spells CASSLLAGGTSTDTQYF. CDR3 DNA sequence: TGTGCCAGCAGCTTACTAGCGGGAGGGACTAGCACAGATACGCAGTATTTT. The full variable domain, rest sourced from reference TRBV7-2 and TRBJ2-3, is GAGVSQSPSNKVTEKGKDVELRCDPISGHTALYWYRQSLGQGLEFLIYFQGNSAPDKSGLPSDRFSAERTGGSVSTLTIQRTQQEDSAVYLCASSLLAGGTSTDTQYFGPGTRLTVL.

This clonotype was seen at least ten times. The chain employs TRBV7-9 and TRBJ2-3, with a tentative D call TRBD2 (5 bases). With 4 bases removed from V and 3 bases from J, the gap between germline ends came to 8 bases. The CDR3 is made up of 13 amino acids. Germline loops: CDR1 SEHNR, CDR2 FQNEAQ (reference sequence). In nucleotides, the CDR3 is TGTGCCAGCAGCTCACGGGATACAGATACGCAGTATTTT. As protein: CASSSRDTDTQYF.

J is TRBJ1-5 and V is TRBV19, with 7 bases fitting TRBD1. Germline V gives CDR1 LNHDA, CDR2 SQIVND (reference sequence). There are 16 residues in the CDR3. Trimming took 4 bases from V and 5 from J; bases not matched to a gene: 11. CDR3 in amino acids: CASSTPTGTADQPQHF. As DNA, the CDR3 is TGTGCCAGTAGTACCCCCACCGGGACAGCTGATCAGCCCCAGCATTTT.

V and J are TRBV12-3 or TRBV12-4 and TRBJ2-1; D uncertain. The CDR3 is 17 amino acids. Trimming took 2 bases from V and 2 from J, leaving 16 bases between them. This CDR3 is CASSLMGIASTYNEQFF. In DNA, the CDR3 is TGTGCCAGCAGTTTAATGGGGATTGCGTCCACCTACAATGAGCAGTTCTTC.

As concerns this clonotype: One junction end disagrees with the germline gene, perhaps due to a read error. The V and J genes are TRBV4-1 and TRBJ1-1; D might be TRBD1 (5 bases). Germline values: CDR1 MGHRA, CDR2 YSYEKL. The CDR3 runs 14 residues. The CDR3 is CASSQAWGNSEAFF. The CDR3 bases are TGCGCCAGCAGCCAAGCGTGGGGGAACTCTGAAGCTTTCTTT.

The sample holds a few counts of this clonotype. This sequence joins TRBV27 and TRBJ2-2; 7 bases align to TRBD2. The CDR3 consists of 16 residues. J was trimmed by 6 bases and V by 2 bases; bases with no gene match: 9. The V gene's germline CDR1 is MNHEY and CDR2 SMNVEV (reference sequence). The chain's CDR3 is CASSLLAGARSGELFF. The CDR3 DNA follows: TGTGCCAGCAGTTTACTGGCGGGAGCGCGGTCCGGGGAGCTGTTTTTT.

V usage is TRBV9 and J usage is TRBJ2-2; tentatively, D is TRBD1 (5 bases). The germline CDR1 and CDR2 sequences are SGDLS and YYNGEE. This CDR3 is 14 amino acids long. The ends were cut back, 6 bases at V and 4 bases at J, with 13 bases in the middle. The DNA of the CDR3 is TGTGCCAGCACCCAGGGTCGGGTCACCGGGGAGCTGTTTTTT. Protein sequence: CASTQGRVTGELFF.

The chain is built from TRBV20-1 and TRBJ2-2; 7 nucleotides align to TRBD2. CDR3 length: 16 amino acids. The V gene end was trimmed by 0 bases and the J gene end by 4 bases; junction bases not matched to a gene: 8. Germline V gene data show CDR1 as DFQATT and CDR2 as SNEGSKA (reference sequence). The CDR3 is CSARERREWATGELFF. The DNA of the CDR3 is TGCAGTGCTAGAGAGAGGCGGGAGTGGGCCACCGGGGAGCTGTTTTTT.

This clonotype was counted a few times. The genes are TRBV10-3 and TRBJ1-3; D remains unclear. V lost 0 bases and J lost 4, with 4 bases in between. This CDR3 comprises 13 residues. The germline V gene encodes CDR1 ENHRY and CDR2 SYGVKD. The CDR3 sequence is CAISESLGNTIYF. CDR3 bases: TGTGCCATCAGTGAGTCTCTGGGAAACACCATATATTTT.

The chain joins TRBV4-3 to TRBJ2-1, with 8 bases lining up with TRBD2. The CDR3 length is 16 residues. V trimming: 0 bases; J trimming: 5 bases; junction bases outside the gene matches: 6. The V gene's germline CDR1 is LGHNA and CDR2 YSLEER. This chain's CDR3 is CASSQDLTSGNNEQFF. The CDR3 region has the DNA TGCGCCAGCAGCCAAGATCTAACTAGCGGTAACAATGAGCAGTTCTTC.

This clonotype was detected a few times. CDR3 DNA sequence: TGTGCCACCAGTGTTCGATCCGGGGAGCTGTTTTTT. It specifies CATSVRSGELFF. V is TRBV24-1 and J is TRBJ2-2; D ambiguous. The CDR3 consists of 12 residues. The V end was cut by 5 bases, the J end by 6 bases, with 6 bases between. CDR1 is KGHDR and CDR2 is SFDVKD in the germline V gene.

The chain employs TRBV19 and TRBJ1-5; possibly TRBD1 for D (5 bases). Trimming removed 5 bases from V and 2 bases from J, with 13 bases in between. The CDR3 runs to 15 residues. Per the germline V gene, CDR1 is LNHDA and CDR2 is SQIVND (reference sequence). The CDR3 protein is CASSLAARGNQPQHF. The DNA for the CDR3 is TGTGCCAGTAGTTTGGCGGCCAGGGGCAATCAGCCCCAGCATTTT.

Worth noting for this clonotype: Just one base apart from a much larger clone, this may be a read error. The rearrangement links TRBV6-6 to TRBJ2-1, with D hard to call. The length of the CDR3 is 11 residues. The V gene's germline CDR1 is MNHNY and CDR2 SVGAGI (reference sequence). V shed 2 bases and J shed 8 bases, with 4 bases lying between them. CDR3 DNA sequence: TGTGCCAGCAGTTACAACGATGAGCAGTTCTTC. Translating it yields CASSYNDEQFF.

This clonotype was seen only a few times. This chain joins TRBV4-3 and TRBJ1-1; 7 nucleotides match TRBD1. With 1 base clipped from V and 8 bases from J, the junction kept 7 bases outside the gene matches. Germline V gene lookup returns CDR1 LGHNA and CDR2 YSLEER. This CDR3 is built from 14 residues. The CDR3 sequence is CASSQARGTVEAFF. For the CDR3, the DNA is TGCGCCAGCAGCCAAGCCCGGGGGACAGTCGAAGCTTTCTTT.

In its sample, this clonotype was seen a few times. The J gene is TRBJ1-1, the V gene TRBV14, with 7 bases that match TRBD1. CDR1 is SGHDN, CDR2 FVKESK, per germline. Losses at the gene ends were 8 bases for V and 6 bases for J; bases not matched to a gene: 18. This CDR3 comprises 16 residues. The CDR3 bases are TGTGCCAGCGGCCCCTGGCGGACAGGATGGGAGGCTGAAGCTTTCTTT. This gives the protein CASGPWRTGWEAEAFF.